This T cell receptor beta chain originates from a study of CXCR3-negative and CXCR3-positive naive CD8 T cells. General study findings and limits: The TRB CDR3s that CXCR3-positive naive cells carried were more hydrophobic than those of CXCR3-negative naive cells.

The germline V gene encodes CDR1 SQVTM and CDR2 ANQGSEA. The CDR3 has 12 amino acids. As regards this clonotype: The antigen is undetermined.

Via 5' RACE with UMI labels, TRB cDNA libraries were prepared. No DNA is given; TCRdb re-called the 5' RACE reads and lists each CDR3 protein once. Found here are 60,000 to 65,000 distinct CDR3 sequences; the top ten clones hold about 0.8%. The rearrangement links TRBV29-1 to TRBJ2-5; TCRdb proposes TRBD1, but this gene call is untestable without DNA. Material: naive CXCR3+ CD8+ T cells from blood. Subset reported: CD45RO-CCR7+CD27+CD95- naive CD8+ T cells expressing CXCR3 (TNR3+). This TCR was recovered from a human donor in good health. Some clones in this sample may be carry-over from other donors' samples. The CDR3 sequence is CSALTGTETQYF.